What follows are 17 T cell receptor beta chains derived from one specimen sequenced in a study of T cell responses to AZD1222 COVID-19 vaccine. Method: immunoSEQ multiplex PCR; TCRdb's copy keeps in-frame clones and lacks some. The sample carries roughly 99,000 clones, approximately 88% recorded once. Sequenced material: peripheral blood, taken on day 0 of AZD1222 vaccination. All receptors come from an adult in good health.

The genes are TRBV27 and TRBJ2-1; the match to TRBD2 covers 11 bases. CDR1 MNHEY and CDR2 SMNVEV come from the germline V gene (reference sequence). V shed 4 bases, J shed 14 bases, and the junction held 7 bases outside the gene matches. The CDR3 spans 13 residues. The CDR3 here is CASSSTQTSGKFF. The CDR3 nucleotides read TGTGCCAGCAGTTCAACCCAGACTAGCGGGAAGTTCTTC.

The rearrangement links TRBV7-6 to TRBJ2-2; weak D call: TRBD1 (6 bases). The length of the CDR3 is 17 residues. CDR1 is SGHVS and CDR2 is FNYEAQ in the germline V gene. The V end was cut by 4 bases, the J end by 1 base, with 16 bases between. Here the CDR3 reads CASSYQKSTGNTGELFF. CDR3 nucleotide sequence: TGTGCCAGCAGCTACCAAAAATCGACAGGGAACACCGGGGAGCTGTTTTTT.

The chain joins TRBV6-2 or TRBV6-3 to TRBJ1-5, with 7 bases that match TRBD1. Germline assignment: CDR1 MNHEY and CDR2 SVGEGT. The CDR3 has 15 amino acids. The J segment lost 7 bases and the V segment lost 5 bases, leaving 11 bases of the junction unmatched. CDR3 sequence: CASSTVGGGEQPQHF. As DNA, the CDR3 is TGTGCCAGCAGTACCGTGGGAGGGGGCGAACAGCCCCAGCATTTT.

This rearrangement joins TRBV6-2 or TRBV6-3 to TRBJ2-1, with 8 bases matching TRBD2. The CDR3 sequence is 15 residues long. Trimming cost V 6 bases and J 2 bases; bases outside gene matches: 6. Looked up from germline, CDR1 is MNHEY and CDR2 is SVGEGT. CDR3 nucleotide sequence: TGTGCCAGCAGCCGGGGAGCGGGAGCCTACAATGAGCAGTTCTTC. Its protein product is CASSRGAGAYNEQFF.

This chain uses TRBV28 with TRBJ2-7; the D call may be TRBD1 or TRBD2 (5 bases each). CDR3 size: 16 residues. Per the germline V gene, CDR1 is MDHEN and CDR2 is SYDVKM. The V end lost 4 bases, the J end lost 6 bases, and 22 bases lay between the germline ends. The CDR3 loop reads CASSSAGTPSPGEQYF. The CDR3, as DNA: TGTGCCAGCAGTTCGGCCGGGACCCCCTCTCCTGGCGAGCAGTACTTC.

The rearrangement joins TRBV4-2 to TRBJ2-3; no definite D call. The CDR3 spans 17 residues. Germline assignment: CDR1 LGHNA and CDR2 YNFKEQ. Trimming pared 4 bases from V and 3 bases from J, leaving 20 bases between. CDR3 coding DNA: TGTGCCAGCAGCCCCCGCGGTCGGAGTTTGGGGACAGATACGCAGTATTTT. Translating it yields CASSPRGRSLGTDTQYF.

This chain links TRBV2 with TRBJ2-2; 12 bases agree with TRBD2. From germline, CDR1 is SNHLY and CDR2 FYNNEI. Trimming cost V 7 bases and J 8 bases; bases outside gene matches: 5. The CDR3 is made up of 14 amino acids. The CDR3 loop reads CASMELAGGGELFF. In DNA form, the CDR3 reads TGTGCCAGCATGGAACTAGCGGGAGGAGGGGAGCTGTTTTTT.

The chain joins TRBV18 to TRBJ1-1, with D unresolved. The germline CDR1 and CDR2 sequences are KGHSH and LQKENI. V was clipped by 2 bases and J by 2 bases, with 12 bases between them. This CDR3 comprises 15 residues. In DNA, the CDR3 is TGTGCCAGCTCACCATCAGGTGGTAGTAACACTGAAGCTTTCTTT. Its translation is CASSPSGGSNTEAFF.

The chain uses TRBV7-9 and TRBJ2-3; 15 bases agree with TRBD2. The CDR3 runs to 18 residues. The V gene end was trimmed by 5 bases and the J gene end by 0 bases; junction bases not matched to a gene: 6. Germline V gene lookup returns CDR1 SEHNR and CDR2 FQNEAQ (reference sequence). CDR3 in DNA: TGTGCCAGCAGCGACGGACTAGCGGGAGGGCCAAGCACAGATACGCAGTATTTT. This sequence encodes CASSDGLAGGPSTDTQYF. The full variable domain, its missing parts supplied by reference TRBV7-9 and TRBJ2-3, is DTGVSQNPRHKITKRGQNVTFRCDPISEHNRLYWYRQTLGQGPEFLTYFQNEAQLEKSRLLSDRFSAERPKGSFSTLEIQRTEQGDSAMYLCASSDGLAGGPSTDTQYFGPGTRLTVL.

The chain recombines TRBV6-5 with TRBJ2-1, with 9 bases aligning to TRBD2. V shed 4 bases, J shed 7 bases, and the junction held 8 bases outside the gene matches. The length of the CDR3 is 15 residues. CDR1 and CDR2 (germline): MNHEY, SVGAGI. CDR3 in amino acids: CASSSGRLAGNEQFF. For the CDR3, the DNA is TGTGCCAGCAGTTCGGGCCGGCTAGCGGGAAATGAGCAGTTCTTC.

The V call is TRBV18, the J call TRBJ2-7; tentative D call: TRBD2 (6 bases). Germline-derived CDR1 and CDR2 are KGHSH and LQKENI. The CDR3 covers 19 residues. V shed 2 bases and J shed 2 bases, with 25 bases lying between them. The CDR3 here is CASSPFYGSEGSAAYEQYF. The CDR3, as DNA: TGTGCCAGCTCACCATTTTACGGATCGGAGGGATCTGCTGCCTACGAGCAGTACTTC.

J is TRBJ2-1 and V is TRBV10-3; maybe TRBD2 (6 bases). This CDR3 spans 17 amino acids. Deletions cut 4 bases from V and 0 bases from J, with 16 bases between. The germline gives CDR1 ENHRY, CDR2 SYGVKD. The CDR3 nucleotides are TGTGCCATCAGTGCATCCGATGGGACTTCCTCCTACAATGAGCAGTTCTTC. This sequence encodes CAISASDGTSSYNEQFF.

CDR3 amino acids: CASTSFTSYEQFF. The CDR3 region has the DNA TGTGCCAGTACCTCATTCACTAGTTATGAGCAGTTCTTC. This chain uses TRBV19 with TRBJ2-1, with a tentative D call TRBD2 (5 bases). Germline values: CDR1 LNHDA, CDR2 SQIVND (reference sequence). This CDR3 is built from 13 residues. The ends were cut back, 7 bases at V and 8 bases at J, with 15 bases in the middle.

The CDR3 loop is CSVGRGAGLLGTEAFF. CDR3 sequence (DNA): TGCAGCGTTGGTCGCGGGGCAGGGCTCTTAGGTACTGAAGCTTTCTTT. The chain carries TRBV29-1 and TRBJ1-1, with D tentatively TRBD1 (5 bases). CDR1 and CDR2 from the germline V gene are SQVTM and ANQGSEA. Trimming removed 4 bases at V and 5 bases at J, with 23 bases between. This CDR3 has 16 amino acids.

V gene TRBV3-1 (or the pseudogene TRBV3-2) combines with J gene TRBJ1-5; no reliable D call. The CDR3 is 13 residues long. Germline CDR1 LGHDT, CDR2 YNNKEL (reference sequence). Between the trimmed V and J ends, which lost 1 base and 4 bases, there was a span of 5 bases. The CDR3 is CASSQGENQPQHF. As DNA, the CDR3 is TGTGCCAGCAGCCAAGGGGAGAATCAGCCCCAGCATTTT.

J is TRBJ1-1 and V is TRBV18; tentatively, D is TRBD1 (5 bases). Germline CDR1 KGHSH, CDR2 LQKENI. V shed 1 base and J shed 2 bases, with 11 bases lying between them. The CDR3 is made up of 15 amino acids. The CDR3: CASSPQQDFNTEAFF. In DNA, the CDR3 is TGTGCCAGCTCACCACAACAGGATTTTAACACTGAAGCTTTCTTT.

The chain recombines TRBV13 with TRBJ2-5; possibly TRBD1 for D (6 bases). This CDR3 is 13 amino acids long. V lost 4 bases to trimming and J lost 12 bases, with 18 bases between them. CDR1 is PRHDT, CDR2 FYEKMQ, per germline (reference sequence). As DNA, the CDR3 is TGTGCCAGCAGCTCCGGACAGCGCAAGTTGGAGTACTTC. Protein: CASSSGQRKLEYF.